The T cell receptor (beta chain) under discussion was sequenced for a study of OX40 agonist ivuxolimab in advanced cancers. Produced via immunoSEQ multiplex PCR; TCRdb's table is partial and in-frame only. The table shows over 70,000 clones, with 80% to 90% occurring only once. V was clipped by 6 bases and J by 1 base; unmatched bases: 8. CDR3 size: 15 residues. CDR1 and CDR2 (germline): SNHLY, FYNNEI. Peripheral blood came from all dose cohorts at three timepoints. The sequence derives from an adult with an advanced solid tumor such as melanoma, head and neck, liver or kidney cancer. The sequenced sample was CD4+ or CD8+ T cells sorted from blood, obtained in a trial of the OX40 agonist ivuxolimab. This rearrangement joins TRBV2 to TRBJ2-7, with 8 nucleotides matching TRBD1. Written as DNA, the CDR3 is TGTGCCAGCAGGTCGGGACAGGACCTTTCCTACGAGCAGTACTTC. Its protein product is CASRSGQDLSYEQYF.